Listed below are T cell receptor beta chains from one sample, sequenced in a study of blood T cell repertoires in COVID-19. Generated by immunoSEQ multiplex PCR, the TCRdb table keeps only in-frame clones and is missing some. In the table there are some 370,000 clones, around 83% of which are singletons. What was sequenced was PBMCs or T cells enriched from blood (not recorded which). The source of these receptors is a woman aged 45-59 years who had recovered from COVID-19. CDR3s include the opening cysteine and the closing phenylalanine or tryptophan. A D gene is named only where the DNA matches it firmly. Only some rows state a clone size, as once, few, many or a class for expanded clones.

v_gene,j_gene,abundance,d_gene,len,CDR3nt,CDR3aa
TRBV20-1,TRBJ1-1,once,NA,16,TGCAGTGCTAGTCAGGGCAGGGTTGGGGCGTACACTGAAGCTTTCTTT,CSASQGRVGAYTEAFF
TRBV7-9,TRBJ2-3,few,TRBD1,12,TGTGCCAGCGTACGACAGGGGGATACGCAGTATTTT,CASVRQGDTQYF
TRBV6-1,TRBJ1-2,NA,NA,14,TGTGCCAGCAGTGATTTGGTAGGGGGGGGTGGCTACACCTTC,CASSDLVGGGGYTF
TRBV6-5,TRBJ2-7,NA,TRBD1,15,TGTGCCAGCAGTTACAACTGGGACAGATACTACGAGCAGTACTTC,CASSYNWDRYYEQYF
TRBV5-1,TRBJ2-7,NA,TRBD2,13,TGCGCCAGCAGGGGGACTAGCGGCTACGAGCAGTACTTC,CASRGTSGYEQYF
TRBV3-1/TRBV3-2,TRBJ2-3,once,NA,22,TGTGCCAGCAGCCAAGAGAAGGAGGGCCCCCGCAGGATTTTAACCCGCACAGATACGCAGTATTTT,CASSQEKEGPRRILTRTDTQYF
TRBV9,TRBJ2-1,NA,TRBD2,18,TGTGCCAGCAGTGGCGACAGTTGGACTAGCGGGGCATACAATGAGCAGTTCTTC,CASSGDSWTSGAYNEQFF
TRBV30,TRBJ1-4,NA,NA,13,TGTGCCTGGAGCCTCCGTTTAAATGAAAAACTGTTTTTT,CAWSLRLNEKLFF
TRBV7-2,TRBJ1-1,NA,TRBD1,14,TGTGCCAGCAGCAGACAGGGGGCGGGCACTGAAGCTTTCTTT,CASSRQGAGTEAFF
TRBV11-3,TRBJ2-7,NA,NA,13,TGTGCCAGCAGCACGGGAGACTCCTACGAGCAGTACTTC,CASSTGDSYEQYF
TRBV29-1,TRBJ1-1,NA,NA,12,TGCAGCGCCCCCGGGGGGAACACTGAAGCTTTCTTT,CSAPGGNTEAFF
TRBV30,TRBJ1-5,NA,NA,14,TGTGCCTGGAGTGTAAGCGGGGGGGGGCAGCCCCAGCATTTT,CAWSVSGGGQPQHF
TRBV6-5,TRBJ2-3,NA,NA,12,TGTGCCAGCACGGTGGGGCCAGATACGCAGTATTTT,CASTVGPDTQYF
TRBV7-6,TRBJ2-2,NA,NA,15,TGTGCCAGCAGCTTAATATGGGGCGGAGACGGGGAGCTGTTTTTT,CASSLIWGGDGELFF
TRBV6-5,TRBJ1-1,NA,TRBD1,15,TGTGCCAGCAGGACACCAGGGGGCTATATGACTGAAGCTTTCTTT,CASRTPGGYMTEAFF
TRBV9,TRBJ2-2,NA,TRBD1,15,TGTGCCAGCAGCGTAACCGACAGGGGAGACGGGGAGCTGTTTTTT,CASSVTDRGDGELFF
TRBV4-3,TRBJ2-2,NA,NA,15,TGCGCCAGCAGCCAAGAGGAGGGCCATGCCGGGGAGCTGTTTTTT,CASSQEEGHAGELFF
TRBV30,TRBJ1-2,NA,NA,14,TGTGCCTGGAGTGTGGGGCCGGAGGGCTATGGCTACACCTTC,CAWSVGPEGYGYTF
TRBV7-9,TRBJ1-2,NA,TRBD1,15,TGTGCCAGCAGCTTAGCCGACAGGGGGCAAGGAGGCTACACCTTC,CASSLADRGQGGYTF
TRBV29-1,TRBJ2-3,once,NA,15,TGCAGCGTTGAAGAATGGTCAGATAGCACAGATACGCAGTATTTT,CSVEEWSDSTDTQYF
TRBV27,TRBJ2-1,NA,NA,15,TGTGCCAGCAGCCTCGAGGGCAGCTCCTACAATGAGCAGTTCTTC,CASSLEGSSYNEQFF
TRBV12-3/TRBV12-4,TRBJ2-1,NA,NA,13,TGTGCCAGCAGACCCCTGGCAGGCCGGGGGCAGTTCTTC,CASRPLAGRGQFF
TRBV29-1,TRBJ2-1,NA,TRBD2,15,TGCAGCGTTGAACAACTAGCGGGGGCTTACAATGAGCAGTTCTTC,CSVEQLAGAYNEQFF
TRBV7-9,TRBJ1-6,NA,NA,15,TGTGCCAGCAGCTTAGACGGAGAGAAGGTTTCACCCCTCCACTTT,CASSLDGEKVSPLHF
TRBV25-1,TRBJ2-1,NA,TRBD2,14,TGTGCCAGCAAACGGGGGGACCACCACAATGAGCAGTTCTTC,CASKRGDHHNEQFF
TRBV19,TRBJ1-3,NA,NA,13,TGTGCCAGTAGCTGGAGCTCTGGAAACACCATATATTTT,CASSWSSGNTIYF
TRBV19,TRBJ2-1,NA,TRBD2,12,TGTGCCAGTAGTATCGGGGGGAATGAGCAGTTCTTC,CASSIGGNEQFF
TRBV5-1,TRBJ2-7,many,TRBD1,12,TGCGCCAGCAGCTTGGGACAGGGCGAGCAGTACTTC,CASSLGQGEQYF
TRBV5-5,TRBJ2-3,NA,NA,13,TGTGCCAGCAGCTTGGGACTCACAGATACGCAGTATTTT,CASSLGLTDTQYF
TRBV6-6,TRBJ2-5,NA,TRBD2,17,TGTGCCAGCAGTCCGTATCTCGCTAGCGGGGATCAAGAGACCCAGTACTTC,CASSPYLASGDQETQYF
TRBV6-5,TRBJ2-5,once,NA,14,TGTGCCAGCAGGCAAACCGGGGGGCGAGAGACCCAGTACTTC,CASRQTGGRETQYF
TRBV15,TRBJ1-4,NA,NA,16,TGTGCCACCAGCGCTGGGCCGGTATTGCAAAATGAAAAACTGTTTTTT,CATSAGPVLQNEKLFF
TRBV19,TRBJ1-2,NA,TRBD1,15,TGTGCCAGTAGTCTCCGGACAGGAGTGGGGGATGGCTACACCTTC,CASSLRTGVGDGYTF
TRBV14,TRBJ2-2,once,TRBD1,17,TGTGCCAGCAGCCAAGATCGAGGGACAGGGGTGTCCGGGGAGCTGTTTTTT,CASSQDRGTGVSGELFF
TRBV19,TRBJ1-5,NA,TRBD1,15,TGTGCCAGTAGGGAGCTGGGACAGGGTAGTCGGCCCCAGCATTTT,CASRELGQGSRPQHF
TRBV5-5,TRBJ2-2,NA,TRBD2,16,TGTGCCAGCAGCGCCACCGCTAGCGGGGTACGCGGGGAGCTGTTTTTT,CASSATASGVRGELFF
TRBV5-5,TRBJ1-1,NA,NA,17,TGTGCCAGCCATAGAGCGGACAGAGGGGTGTTGAACACTGAAGCTTTCTTT,CASHRADRGVLNTEAFF
TRBV9,TRBJ1-6,NA,NA,16,TGTGCCAGCAGCGTAGCCCCAGACAGTGACGTCTCACCCCTCCACTTT,CASSVAPDSDVSPLHF
TRBV5-1,TRBJ1-2,NA,NA,14,TGCGCCAGCAGCTTGGAGCAGGGTAGTAATGGCTACACCTTC,CASSLEQGSNGYTF
TRBV7-8,TRBJ1-1,NA,NA,16,TGTGCCAGCAGCTCCCCCTCGGGACTCTTGAACACTGAAGCTTTCTTT,CASSSPSGLLNTEAFF
TRBV30,TRBJ1-2,NA,NA,12,TGTGCCTGGGGACCCGTCGGGGGTGGCTACACCTTC,CAWGPVGGGYTF
TRBV27,TRBJ2-7,NA,NA,16,TGTGCCAGCAGTTTATCCGTCTACAGGCAATCCTACGAGCAGTACTTC,CASSLSVYRQSYEQYF
TRBV12-3/TRBV12-4,TRBJ1-1,NA,NA,13,TGTGCCAGCAGCATCGTGGGGGGCACTGAAGCTTTCTTT,CASSIVGGTEAFF
TRBV21-1,TRBJ2-7,NA,NA,14,TGTGCCAGCATCCCCCCCAGGAAGCCCTACGAGCAGTACTTC,CASIPPRKPYEQYF
TRBV5-1,TRBJ1-4,NA,TRBD1,15,TGCGCCAGCAGGGGACAGGGCGCAACTAATGAAAAACTGTTTTTT,CASRGQGATNEKLFF
TRBV7-2,TRBJ1-4,NA,NA,17,TGTGCCAGCAGCTTAGAGGGTCGGGGGGGGCCGAATGAAAAACTGTTTTTT,CASSLEGRGGPNEKLFF
TRBV4-2,TRBJ2-7,few,TRBD2,19,TGTGCCAGCAGCCAACCCCTGGGGGGGACTAGCGGGGGTTCTCGCGAGCAGTACTTC,CASSQPLGGTSGGSREQYF
TRBV7-6,TRBJ2-5,NA,TRBD1,19,TGTGCCAGCAGCTTAGGGGTCCCCGTGACAGGGGGTCCCGGAGAGACCCAGTACTTC,CASSLGVPVTGGPGETQYF
TRBV5-6,TRBJ1-2,NA,NA,13,TGTGCCAGCAGTTTGGGGGCGGGCTATGGCTACACCTTC,CASSLGAGYGYTF
TRBV5-4,TRBJ1-5,NA,TRBD1,14,TGTGCCAGCAGTCGACAGGGGGGCAATCAGCCCCAGCATTTT,CASSRQGGNQPQHF
TRBV7-8,TRBJ1-5,NA,NA,15,TGTGCCAGCAGCTTAGACAGTGCTAGCAATCAGCCCCAGCATTTT,CASSLDSASNQPQHF